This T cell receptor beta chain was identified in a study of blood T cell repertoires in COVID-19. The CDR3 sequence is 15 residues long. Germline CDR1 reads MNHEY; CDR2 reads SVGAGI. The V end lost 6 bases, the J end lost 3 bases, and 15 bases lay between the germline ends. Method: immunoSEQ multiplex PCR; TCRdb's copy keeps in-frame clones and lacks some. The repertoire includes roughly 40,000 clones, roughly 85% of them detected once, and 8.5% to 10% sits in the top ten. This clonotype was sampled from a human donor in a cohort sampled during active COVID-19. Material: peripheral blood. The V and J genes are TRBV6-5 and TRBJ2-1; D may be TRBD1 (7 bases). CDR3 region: CASREAGQLYNEQFF. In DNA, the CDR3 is TGTGCCAGCAGAGAGGCGGGACAGCTCTACAATGAGCAGTTCTTC.